This note documents a single TCR beta chain sequence. The antigen is unknown. This CDR3 contains 13 residues. CDR1 is MNHEY, CDR2 SVGAGI, per germline. Trimming removed 7 bases at V and 3 bases at J, with 13 bases between. The data were taken from a study of T cell responses to AZD1222 COVID-19 vaccine. This table comes from immunoSEQ multiplex PCR, and its TCRdb copy is limited to in-frame clones, with some not included. This table holds about 100,000 clones, around 91% found once. Findings and limits, study-wide: The study found Spike-specific TCR breadth and depth rose after two AZD1222 doses. Repertoire collection took place solely once the T cell response had peaked.

V gene TRBV6-5 combines with J gene TRBJ2-7; D uncertain. The receptor was derived from an adult who received the AZD1222 COVID-19 vaccine. This material consisted of peripheral blood, taken 28 days after the second AZD1222 dose. The CDR3 DNA reads as TGTGCCAGCATACAAGGATACCTCTACGAGCAGTACTTC. It is translated as CASIQGYLYEQYF.